The clone carrying this T cell receptor (beta chain) was recorded at least ten times. TCRdb called the RT-PCR reads again in MiXCR, with one record for every CDR3 protein. Here the sample spans hundreds of thousands of distinct CDR3 sequences, 12% to 15% being singletons. Germline V gene data show CDR1 as SGHRS and CDR2 as YFSETQ. The CDR3 runs to 14 residues. Trimming cost V 0 bases and J 3 bases, with 8 bases left between them. Sequenced sample: memory CD4+ T cells from blood. The chain recombines TRBV5-1 with TRBJ2-3; D possibly corresponds to TRBD2 (5 bases). The sequence came from a female donor in good health, serving as a healthy control. CDR3 sequence (DNA): TGCGCCAGCAGCTTGGAGGAGGTAACAGATACGCAGTATTTT. Translation: CASSLEEVTDTQYF.